This entry describes one T cell receptor (beta chain). This receptor's antigen is unknown. The input lacks base qualities; no much larger clone sits a single base away. This entry comes from a study of technical replicates of blood from several donors (dated by TCRdb to the late 2010s). Library preparation employed the immunoSEQ multiplex PCR assay. TCRdb's version of the immuneACCESS table is confined to in-frame rearrangements and falls short of the full clone set. An unresolved V gene accounts for under half of the shortfall where checked; the remainder is of unknown origin. Recorded for this sample are about 82,000 clones; approximately 90% of them occurred a single time. In total, the top ten clones hold under 0.3% of the sample. The sequence derives from a human donor in good health. The specimen was T cells isolated from PBMCs.

Read as DNA, the sequence is TGTGCCGTTTGTGGGACTAGCGAAAACACCGGGGAGCTGTTTTTT. This encodes CAVCGTSENTGELFF. The chain is made from TRBV6-5 and TRBJ2-2; 10 bases in the junction line up with TRBD2. Trimming accounts for 11 bases at V and 2 bases at J, while the number of junction bases matched to no gene is 8. From its cysteine to its phenylalanine, the CDR3 spans 15 amino acids. The read is trimmed to its CDR3 DNA, 45 bases read in frame from base 1. CDR1 MNHEY and CDR2 SVGAGI were looked up in the germline V gene.